The present T cell receptor beta chain was sequenced within a study of shared clonotypes between healthy human individuals. Assay used: immunoSEQ multiplex PCR; TCRdb lists only in-frame clones, some missing. The table has fewer than 1.8 million clones, roughly 98.5% seen once. Findings of the study overall: Sampling covered blood only; tissue repertoires likely differ. The study found 4.5% to 5% of naive CD4 clonotypes shared across several donors. A reduction in generation probabilities was seen for non-shared clonotypes relative to those shared by all four donors. Rarefaction showed sorted-subset sequencing was incomplete despite large depth.

As to this clone: The antigen is unknown.

The CDR3 is 13 residues long. Unmatched junction bases numbered 1, after V lost 2 bases and J lost 5 bases. Germline V gives CDR1 MDHEN, CDR2 SYDVKM. V is TRBV28 and J is TRBJ2-7, with 9 positions matching TRBD2. The sample taken for sequencing was naive CD4+ T cells sorted from blood. As to subset: CD45RA+ positively selected. The TCR was taken from a man aged 25-45 years in good health. The CDR3 region has the DNA TGTGCCAGCAGTTTAGGGACTAGCCACGAGCAGTACTTC. Its protein product is CASSLGTSHEQYF. Full variable domain (remainder filled in from reference TRBV28 and TRBJ2-7): DVKVTQSSRYLVKRTGEKVFLECVQDMDHENMFWYRQDPGLGLRLIYFSYDVKMKEKGDIPEGYSVSREKKERFSLILESASTNQTSMYLCASSLGTSHEQYFGPGTRLTVT.